This TCR beta chain was documented in a study of T cells after yellow fever vaccination. General study findings and limits: A faster peak, day 5 versus 15, was reached by the weaker secondary response.

5'RACE template switching generated TCR cDNA, adding a universal primer site and UMIs. TCRdb reprocessed the 5' RACE reads with MiXCR, giving one entry per CDR3 protein. The sample has a few hundred thousand distinct CDR3 sequences, about 4% seen once; the top ten hold approximately 23%. The sample holds many counts of this clonotype. Its cognate antigen is unknown. This sample comprised PBMCs, obtained 5 days after the yellow fever booster vaccination. This sequence originates from a man aged 18 to 30 who received the YFV17D yellow fever vaccine.

DNA of the CDR3: TGCAGCGCCCGACAGGGGCCCTATGGCTACACCTTC. Amino acids: CSARQGPYGYTF. The chain joins TRBV29-1 to TRBJ1-2; 8 bases fit TRBD1. CDR3 size: 12 residues. In germline, CDR1 is SQVTM, CDR2 ANQGSEA. V gave up 7 bases and J gave up 4 bases; unmatched junction bases: 5.